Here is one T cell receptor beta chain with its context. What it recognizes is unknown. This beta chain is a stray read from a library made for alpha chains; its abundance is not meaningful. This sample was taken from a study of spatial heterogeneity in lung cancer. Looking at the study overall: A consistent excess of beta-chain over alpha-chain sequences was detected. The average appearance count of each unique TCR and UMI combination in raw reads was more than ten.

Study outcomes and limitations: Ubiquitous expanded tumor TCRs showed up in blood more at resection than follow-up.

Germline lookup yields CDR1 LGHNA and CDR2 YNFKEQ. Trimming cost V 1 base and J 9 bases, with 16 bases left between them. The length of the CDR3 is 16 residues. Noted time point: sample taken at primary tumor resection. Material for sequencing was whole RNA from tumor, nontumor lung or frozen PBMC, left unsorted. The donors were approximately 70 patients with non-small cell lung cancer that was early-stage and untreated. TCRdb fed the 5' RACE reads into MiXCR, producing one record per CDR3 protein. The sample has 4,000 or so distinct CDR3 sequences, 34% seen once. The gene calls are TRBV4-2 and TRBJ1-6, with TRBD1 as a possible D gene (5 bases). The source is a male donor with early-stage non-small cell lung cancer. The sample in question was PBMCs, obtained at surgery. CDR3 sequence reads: CASSQGYEGGASPLHF. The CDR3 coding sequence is TGTGCCAGCAGCCAAGGATATGAAGGAGGGGCTTCACCCCTCCACTTT.